This TCR beta chain originates from a study of cytomegalovirus exposure and HLA in healthy donors. Study-wide background: The Caucasian-associated ancestry cluster held 65% to 90% of 350 to 450 genotyped donors. General study results and limits: Later analysis identified 16,951 TCR beta sequences associated with HLA alleles, using a false discovery rate threshold of 0.05. Analysis was carried out at a later point, and it linked a missense DCLRE1C variant to TCR beta V- and J-gene trimming.

Germline V CDR1 and CDR2: SGHRS, YFSETQ. The V end lost 0 bases, the J end lost 8 bases, and 14 bases lay between the germline ends. CDR3 length: 15 residues. Worth noting for this clone: Antigen unknown.

PCR amplification relied on 60 Vbeta primers (plus 13 Jbeta primers). Libraries were prepared by immunoSEQ multiplex PCR; TCRdb keeps only in-frame clonotypes and omits some of them. The sample has about 120,000 clones; about four fifths are singletons. V is TRBV5-1 and J is TRBJ1-4; D is perhaps TRBD1 (6 bases). The material sequenced was PBMCs. This sequence was found in a man aged 25 to 40 in good health and CMV-seropositive. This chain's CDR3 is CASSLGFRGEEKLFF. The CDR3 bases are TGCGCCAGCAGCTTGGGTTTCAGGGGAGAGGAAAAACTGTTTTTT.